Presented here are 13 T cell receptor beta chains from one specimen sequenced in a study of neurological immune-mediated disorders. In TCRdb, the 5' RACE reads were re-called with MiXCR into one record per CDR3 protein. The table includes roughly 74,000 distinct CDR3 sequences, around 5.5% detected once. Sequenced material: PBMCs. The receptors here all came from a young man with multiple sclerosis.

This clonotype occurred many times. The V gene is TRBV20-1, the J gene TRBJ2-1; TRBD2 aligns across 14 bases. In germline, CDR1 is DFQATT, CDR2 SNEGSKA (reference sequence). There are 16 residues in the CDR3. J gave up 0 bases and V 3 bases, and 1 base lay outside the gene matches. The CDR3 region has the DNA TGCAGTGCTAGGGGACTAGCGGGGGTCTCCTACAATGAGCAGTTCTTC. The encoded protein is CSARGLAGVSYNEQFF.

This clonotype was seen at least ten times. This chain links TRBV5-1 with TRBJ1-1; D is undetermined. Trimming took off 2 bases at V and 3 bases at J, with 5 bases between the two ends. Germline CDR1 and CDR2: SGHRS and YFSETQ. CDR3 length: 12 amino acids. The CDR3 reads CASSFGDTEAFF. The CDR3 DNA is TGCGCCAGCAGCTTCGGGGACACTGAAGCTTTCTTT.

This clonotype was seen ten or more times. This chain joins TRBV20-1 and TRBJ1-1, with D uncertain. The germline CDR1 and CDR2 sequences are DFQATT and SNEGSKA (reference sequence). The CDR3 sequence is 11 residues long. The germline V and J ends were trimmed by 0 bases and 4 bases, with 3 bases remaining between them. This CDR3 reads CSARERTEAFF. CDR3 coding DNA: TGCAGTGCTAGAGAGCGCACTGAAGCTTTCTTT.

Comment on this clonotype: A much more abundant neighbour one base away suggests this may be a read error. This rearrangement joins TRBV12-3 or TRBV12-4 to TRBJ1-1; D remains ambiguous. The CDR3 is made up of 13 amino acids. V lost 5 bases and J 4 bases, leaving 11 bases between the germline ends. CDR3 nucleotide sequence: TGTGCCAGCAGTCCCAAACTGGGCACTGAAGCTTTCTTT. Translating gives CASSPKLGTEAFF.

This clonotype was observed many times. The CDR3 loop is CSARDVRGGRGEAFF. The CDR3 coding sequence is TGCAGTGCTAGAGATGTTAGAGGGGGCAGGGGTGAAGCTTTCTTT. V is TRBV20-1 and J is TRBJ1-1; TRBD1 matches 7 bases. Looked up from germline, CDR1 is DFQATT and CDR2 is SNEGSKA (reference sequence). The CDR3 runs to 15 residues. Losses at the gene ends were 0 bases for V and 7 bases for J; bases not matched to a gene: 11.

This clonotype was observed at least ten times. The chain combines TRBV20-1 with TRBJ1-1; D is perhaps TRBD1 (5 bases). The CDR3 consists of 14 residues. CDR1 is DFQATT and CDR2 is SNEGSKA in the germline V gene (reference sequence). V lost 0 bases and J 5 bases, leaving 13 bases between the germline ends. This CDR3 reads CSARDPGAGTEAFF. In DNA, the CDR3 is TGCAGTGCTAGAGACCCGGGAGCAGGGACTGAAGCTTTCTTT.

At least ten counts were recorded for this clonotype. The chain links TRBV27 to TRBJ2-2; no firm D call. Germline loops: CDR1 MNHEY, CDR2 SMNVEV (reference sequence). CDR3 length equals 13 residues. V was pared by 3 bases and J by 0 bases, with 2 bases between. CDR3 nucleotides: TGTGCCAGCAGTTTCCCGAACACCGGGGAGCTGTTTTTT. Its translation is CASSFPNTGELFF.

This clonotype was counted many times. A junction boundary mismatches the germline segment, possibly from a read error. The chain couples TRBV10-3 to TRBJ1-6; no clear D gene. CDR3 length: 12 residues. The germline V gene has CDR1 ENHRY and CDR2 SYGVKD. CDR3 protein: CAISGGDSPLNF. The CDR3 DNA reads as TGTGCCATCTCCGGCGGGGATTCACCCCTCAACTTT.

This clonotype was counted many times. The rearrangement links TRBV4-2 to TRBJ1-1; D not certain. Looked up from germline, CDR1 is LGHNA and CDR2 is YNFKEQ. CDR3 length: 14 residues. Deletions cut 0 bases from V and 12 bases from J, with 17 bases between. The CDR3, as DNA: TGTGCCAGCAGCCAAGAGGGTGCAGGTATCACAACTTTCTTT. Residues: CASSQEGAGITTFF.

The gene calls are TRBV5-1 and TRBJ2-5; a possible D gene is TRBD2 (5 bases). Looked up from germline, CDR1 is SGHRS and CDR2 is YFSETQ. V gave up 0 bases and J gave up 0 bases, with 6 bases separating them. The CDR3 contains 14 residues. The CDR3: CASSLAGNQETQYF. The CDR3 bases are TGCGCCAGCAGCTTGGCGGGAAACCAAGAGACCCAGTACTTC.

This clonotype was seen repeatedly, ten times or more. The J gene is TRBJ2-1, the V gene TRBV9; TRBD2 aligns across 12 bases. Losses at the gene ends were 4 bases for V and 7 bases for J; bases not matched to a gene: 6. This CDR3 region has 15 residues. Germline CDR1 SGDLS, CDR2 YYNGEE. CDR3 residues: CASSPKTSGRNEQFF. The CDR3 nucleotides are TGTGCCAGCAGCCCAAAGACTAGCGGGAGAAATGAGCAGTTCTTC.

This clonotype was counted ten times or more. The gene calls are TRBV5-1 and TRBJ2-2, with D uncertain. The CDR3 sequence is 11 residues long. The V and J ends lost 9 bases and 3 bases respectively, with 6 bases between them. The germline V gene encodes CDR1 SGHRS and CDR2 YFSETQ. The CDR3: CATKDTGELFF. In nucleotides, the CDR3 is TGCGCCACCAAAGACACCGGGGAGCTGTTTTTT.

This clonotype was seen many times. The chain couples TRBV12-3 or TRBV12-4 to TRBJ2-1; 8 nucleotides align to TRBD2. J lost 4 bases, V lost 7 bases, and 15 bases had no gene match. The CDR3 is 17 residues long. This CDR3 is CASNYDSYIAGYNEQFF. The CDR3 DNA follows: TGTGCCAGCAATTATGATTCATATATAGCGGGGTACAATGAGCAGTTCTTC.